The 27 T cell receptor beta chains presented below share a single source sample, sequenced in a study of beta chain features in type 1 diabetes (dated by TCRdb to the late 2010s). The library was prepared using the immunoSEQ multiplex PCR assay. The entire amount of isolated RNA was reverse transcribed using the High Capacity cDNA Reverse Transcription Kit, so the sequenced TCRB transcripts were expressed ones. TCRdb holds this immuneACCESS table with in-frame rearrangements only. Some clones are missing; in checked studies, unresolved V genes explain under half, and the rest has no known cause. The sample table holds approximately 400,000 clones, of which over 12% were seen once. The ten largest clones represent approximately 0.019% of the sample. Sequenced input: naive CD4+ T cells from blood. The meaning of the sample's cell subset or site label: true naive CD4+ T cells. Source of these receptors: a woman between 18 and 30 years old in good health.

This clone was counted between two and nine times. This chain connects TRBV10-3 to TRBJ2-7; TRBD1 matches at 7 bases. Per the germline V gene, CDR1 is ENHRY and CDR2 is SYGVKD. The CDR3 length is 13 residues. V shed 5 bases, J shed 3 bases, and the junction held 4 bases outside the gene matches. CDR3 in DNA: TGTGCCATCAGTAGACAGGGCTACTACGAGCAGTACTTC. It is translated as CAISRQGYYEQYF.

This clone was counted a few times. This chain links TRBV27 with TRBJ2-1; 7 bases match TRBD1. The CDR3 loop spans 15 amino acids. The germline CDR1 and CDR2 sequences are MNHEY and SMNVEV (reference sequence). V shed 1 base and J 3 bases; nucleotides not matched to a gene: 3. The DNA of the CDR3 is TGTGCCAGCAGTTTATTAGGGGGCGGCTACAATGAGCAGTTCTTC. Amino acid sequence: CASSLLGGGYNEQFF.

This clone showed up just a few times. V usage is TRBV7-2 and J usage is TRBJ2-7, with a possible D match to TRBD1 (6 bases). Germline CDR1 is SGHTA and CDR2 is FQGNSA. V was trimmed by 5 bases and J by 5 bases, leaving 16 bases between them. The CDR3 extends over 14 amino acids. The CDR3 protein is CASSVRTGSHEQYF. Here the CDR3 DNA reads TGTGCCAGCAGCGTGCGTACAGGGAGCCACGAGCAGTACTTC.

This clone was seen a few times. The CDR3 DNA follows: TGCGCCAGCAGCTTCGATGGGGCGGAGGATACGCAGTATTTT. Amino acids: CASSFDGAEDTQYF. The chain carries TRBV5-1 and TRBJ2-3; maybe TRBD1 (5 bases). V was clipped by 2 bases and J by 6 bases, with 13 bases between them. CDR1 is SGHRS, CDR2 YFSETQ, per germline. The CDR3 extends over 14 amino acids.

The V call is TRBV7-9, the J call TRBJ2-7, with a weak D call TRBD1 (5 bases). Germline CDR1 SEHNR, CDR2 FQNEAQ (reference sequence). CDR3 length: 14 residues. Trimming left V 3 bases short and J 0 bases short, with 9 bases between. The CDR3 DNA is TGTGCCAGCAGCTTGGGGCAGAACTCCTACGAGCAGTACTTC. Its protein is CASSLGQNSYEQYF.

This chain uses TRBV11-1 with TRBJ2-1; D is unclear. V was clipped by 3 bases and J by 9 bases, with 18 bases between them. The CDR3 totals 15 residues. Germline V gene data show CDR1 as SGHAT and CDR2 as FQDESV (reference sequence). CDR3 DNA: TGTGCCAGCAGCTTTGGAGACCCACGTCCGGGTGAGCAGTTCTTC. It yields the protein CASSFGDPRPGEQFF.

The chain recombines TRBV6-5 with TRBJ2-3; TRBD2 agrees at 8 bases. The CDR3 totals 14 residues. Germline V gene data show CDR1 as MNHEY and CDR2 as SVGAGI. V lost 5 bases, J lost 3 bases, and 4 bases stayed unmatched. The CDR3 DNA sequence: TGTGCCAGCAGTAGCGGGAGCATTACAGATACGCAGTATTTT. Translated: CASSSGSITDTQYF.

CDR3 nucleotides: TGCGCCAGCAGCCAAGATAACTACGAGCAGTACTTC. Its protein is CASSQDNYEQYF. The J gene is TRBJ2-7, the V gene TRBV4-1; D uncertain. This CDR3 spans 12 amino acids. The V gene lost 0 bases and the J gene lost 3 bases, with 3 bases spanning the gap. The V gene's germline CDR1 is MGHRA and CDR2 YSYEKL.

The V gene is TRBV19, the J gene TRBJ2-1, with 9 bases fitting TRBD2. The CDR3 consists of 17 residues. Germline V gives CDR1 LNHDA, CDR2 SQIVND (reference sequence). The V gene end was trimmed by 3 bases and the J gene end by 4 bases; junction bases not matched to a gene: 10. The CDR3: CASSISGRLAEYNEQFF. The CDR3 DNA reads TGTGCCAGTAGTATTAGTGGGCGACTAGCGGAATACAATGAGCAGTTCTTC.

The chain employs TRBV30 and TRBJ1-1; D is ambiguous. Germline-derived CDR1 and CDR2 are GTSNPN and SVGIG (reference sequence). The CDR3 is 12 residues long. V lost 5 bases, J lost 1 base, and 8 bases lay in between. CDR3 loop: CAWGRENTEAFF. The CDR3 coding sequence is TGTGCCTGGGGGCGCGAGAACACTGAAGCTTTCTTT.

This rearrangement joins TRBV20-1 to TRBJ1-1; weak D call: TRBD1 (5 bases). CDR3 size: 11 residues. The ends were cut back, 4 bases at V and 4 bases at J, with 7 bases in the middle. Germline-derived CDR1 and CDR2 are DFQATT and SNEGSKA (reference sequence). CDR3 sequence (DNA): TGCAGTGCTAAGGGGTTCACTGAAGCTTTCTTT. This gives the protein CSAKGFTEAFF.

This clone was seen a few times. This chain uses TRBV27 with TRBJ2-1; TRBD1 matches 8 bases. The CDR3 spans 14 residues. The trim removed 8 bases at V and 5 bases at J, leaving 8 bases unmatched. Germline V lookup: CDR1 MNHEY, CDR2 SMNVEV (reference sequence). CDR3 coding DNA: TGTGCCAGCCTGACCGGGACAGGCGACAATGAGCAGTTCTTC. The encoded protein is CASLTGTGDNEQFF.

For this clone: The DNA is omitted, as the CDR3 cannot be located on it reliably, and the CDR3 follows TCRdb's listing. The rearrangement joins TRBV21-1 to TRBJ2-6; the D call of TRBD1 is as the table states it, not checked on the DNA. TRBV21-1 is an annotated pseudogene. The CDR3 is 19 residues long, ends included. CDR3 region: CASSKAAMYSCSGANVLTF.

This clone was seen only once. Different DNA sequences within this sample yield the same CDR3. The chain carries TRBV18 and TRBJ1-5; D remains ambiguous. Germline V gives CDR1 KGHSH, CDR2 LQKENI. CDR3 length: 13 amino acids. V lost 4 bases, J lost 4 bases, and 8 bases lay in between. CDR3 nucleotide sequence: TGTGCCAGCTCACAAGGGAGGAATCAGCCCCAGCATTTT. As protein: CASSQGRNQPQHF.

This clone was counted only a few times. The V call is TRBV28, the J call TRBJ1-5, with D uncertain. CDR3 length: 11 residues. Germline V gives CDR1 MDHEN, CDR2 SYDVKM. V was shortened by 6 bases and J by 5 bases, with 5 bases between the two germline ends. The CDR3 DNA follows: TGTGCCAGCAGCCAATATCAGCCCCAGCATTTT. Translation gives CASSQYQPQHF.

This clone was counted a few times. The rearrangement joins TRBV7-2 to TRBJ2-7; D gene ambiguous. Germline V CDR1 and CDR2: SGHTA, FQGNSA. The CDR3 spans 13 residues. Trimming pared 6 bases from V and 4 bases from J, leaving 13 bases between. CDR3 nucleotide sequence: TGTGCCAGCAGTCGAGAGTCAGGATACGAGCAGTACTTC. It translates to CASSRESGYEQYF.

The V and J genes are TRBV7-9 and TRBJ1-1; D perhaps matches TRBD1 (5 bases). V was pared by 2 bases and J by 7 bases, with 14 bases between. Germline CDR1 SEHNR, CDR2 FQNEAQ (reference sequence). The CDR3 has 14 amino acids. The CDR3 protein is CASSLSLPQGEAFF. DNA for the CDR3: TGTGCCAGCAGCTTATCCCTTCCCCAGGGTGAAGCTTTCTTT.

The chain recombines TRBV11-3 with TRBJ2-2; 7 nucleotides align to TRBD2. CDR3 length equals 15 residues. The V gene end was trimmed by 5 bases and the J gene end by 6 bases; junction bases not matched to a gene: 9. The germline V gene has CDR1 SGHNT and CDR2 YENEEA. The CDR3 DNA sequence: TGTGCCAGCAGCCCATCCGCGGGGGTCCCCGGGGAGCTGTTTTTT. Encoded protein: CASSPSAGVPGELFF.

Only a few counts were recorded for this clone. The J gene is TRBJ2-2, the V gene TRBV29-1, with D hard to call. Germline V gene lookup returns CDR1 SQVTM and CDR2 ANQGSEA. The CDR3 is made up of 13 amino acids. V was trimmed by 4 bases and J by 1 base, leaving 7 bases between them. The chain's CDR3 is CSVGLLNTGELFF. The CDR3 nucleotides read TGCAGCGTTGGGCTCCTGAACACCGGGGAGCTGTTTTTT.

This chain joins TRBV5-1 and TRBJ2-3; 8 nucleotides line up with TRBD2. The J segment lost 2 bases and the V segment lost 4 bases, leaving 9 bases of the junction unmatched. There are 16 residues in the CDR3. CDR1 and CDR2 (germline): SGHRS, YFSETQ. CDR3 DNA sequence: TGCGCCAGCAGCCAGAGATTGCGGGAGGACACAGATACGCAGTATTTT. Translating gives CASSQRLREDTDTQYF.

This clone occurred a few times. The chain employs TRBV19 and TRBJ1-2; weak D call: TRBD1 (6 bases). The CDR3 extends over 14 amino acids. CDR1 LNHDA and CDR2 SQIVND come from the germline V gene (reference sequence). Trimming took 3 bases from V and 1 from J, leaving 9 bases between them. The chain's CDR3 is CASSMDRINYGYTF. The CDR3 coding sequence is TGTGCCAGTAGTATGGACAGAATTAACTATGGCTACACCTTC.

This rearrangement joins TRBV9 to TRBJ2-5; D might be TRBD2 (5 bases). Trimming cost V 0 bases and J 4 bases, with 13 bases left between them. This CDR3 comprises 15 residues. Looked up from germline, CDR1 is SGDLS and CDR2 is YYNGEE. CDR3 protein: CASSVVGGFLETQYF. CDR3 nucleotide sequence: TGTGCCAGCAGCGTAGTTGGCGGGTTCTTAGAGACCCAGTACTTC.

There are a few counts of this clone. The chain recombines TRBV30 with TRBJ1-2, with D tentatively TRBD1 (5 bases). V lost 4 bases and J 4 bases, leaving 13 bases between the germline ends. The CDR3 loop spans 13 amino acids. Germline CDR1 and CDR2: GTSNPN and SVGIG (reference sequence). The CDR3 loop is CAWMLIDSYGYTF. In DNA, the CDR3 is TGTGCCTGGATGCTGATAGACAGCTATGGCTACACCTTC.

This chain links TRBV28 with TRBJ1-2, with 8 bases aligning to TRBD1. The germline CDR1 and CDR2 sequences are MDHEN and SYDVKM. The CDR3 is made up of 13 amino acids. After removal of 8 bases from V and 8 bases from J, the junction contained 10 bases not matched to a gene. CDR3 sequence reads: CASLLRGLEGYTF. CDR3 sequence (DNA): TGTGCCAGCCTACTCAGGGGGCTCGAAGGCTACACCTTC.

The chain couples TRBV30 to TRBJ1-2; 7 bases align to TRBD1. The V gene end was trimmed by 1 base and the J gene end by 8 bases; junction bases not matched to a gene: 7. The germline V gene has CDR1 GTSNPN and CDR2 SVGIG (reference sequence). The CDR3 totals 13 residues. The chain's CDR3 is CAWSDNRGYGYTF. The CDR3 DNA reads TGTGCCTGGAGTGATAACAGGGGATACGGCTACACCTTC. Using reference TRBV30 and TRBJ1-2 for the parts outside the CDR3, the full variable domain is SQTIHQWPATLVQPVGSPLSLECTVEGTSNPNLYWYRQAAGRGLQLLFYSVGIGQISSEVPQNLSASRPQDRQFILSSKKLLLSDSGFYLCAWSDNRGYGYTFGSGTRLTVV.

V usage is TRBV5-1 and J usage is TRBJ1-2, with 12 bases fitting TRBD1. CDR3 length: 14 residues. The junction had 4 bases not matched to a gene; V was cut back by 4 bases and J by 6 bases. Germline V gene sequence: CDR1 SGHRS, CDR2 YFSETQ. CDR3 region: CASSVGTGGDGYTF. CDR3 in DNA: TGCGCCAGCAGCGTAGGGACAGGGGGCGATGGCTACACCTTC.

The V gene is TRBV6-1, the J gene TRBJ2-1, with unresolved D. The CDR3 sequence is 16 residues long. V was trimmed by 6 bases and J by 0 bases, leaving 15 bases between them. Germline V gene sequence: CDR1 MNHNS, CDR2 SASEGT. CDR3 in amino acids: CASREKRGTSYNEQFF. For the CDR3, the DNA is TGTGCCAGCAGGGAAAAGAGAGGCACCTCCTACAATGAGCAGTTCTTC.